Reported below is one T cell receptor beta chain. Its antigen remains unknown. Time point indicated: baseline, week 1 (first vaccination visit). Treatment given: pre-vaccination baseline after standard-of-care therapy. The donors' diagnosis was new WHO grade 3 or 4 astrocytoma that was IDH1-mutant and ATRX-lost. These data are taken from a study of a mutant IDH1 vaccine in newly diagnosed glioma. About the study: The therapy given earlier, which was standard therapy, consisted of radiotherapy, temozolomide, or both, and most of the patients received both. Study conclusions and caveats: Evidence of vaccine-induced immune responses was documented in approximately 93% of patients.

Profiling relied on immunoSEQ multiplex PCR, and the TCRdb table lists in-frame clones only, not all of them. The sample contains tens of thousands of clones, about four fifths of which appear only once. Germline V gene data show CDR1 as SGHVS and CDR2 as FQNEAQ. CDR3 length: 14 amino acids. V lost 3 bases and J 10 bases, leaving 18 bases between the germline ends. The sample in question was PBMCs, obtained from a glioma patient treated with radiotherapy, temozolomide or both. The chain combines TRBV7-8 with TRBJ1-1; the D is unclear. The TCR originated in a man in his fifties with glioma. Here the CDR3 DNA reads TGTGCCAGCAGCTTGGTGGGGTTGGGTTTATCAGCTTTCTTT. It specifies CASSLVGLGLSAFF.